These 8 T cell receptor beta chains share one sample of origin, sequenced in a study of OX40 agonist ivuxolimab in advanced cancers. The assay was immunoSEQ multiplex PCR, and TCRdb's table has in-frame clones only and misses some. Counted here are about 96,000 clones, roughly 80% occurring once; the ten biggest clones make up under 6.5%. Here the sequenced sample was CD4+ or CD8+ T cells sorted from blood, taken in a trial of the OX40 agonist ivuxolimab. These receptors were collected from an adult with an advanced solid tumor such as melanoma, head and neck, liver or kidney cancer.

A single count supports this clone. This chain uses TRBV4-3 with TRBJ2-7; D is possibly TRBD1 (5 bases). The CDR3 covers 15 residues. V was pared by 0 bases and J by 5 bases, with 14 bases between. Germline V gives CDR1 LGHNA, CDR2 YSLEER. Here the CDR3 reads CASSQEAGRRDEQYF. The CDR3 coding sequence is TGCGCCAGCAGCCAAGAGGCAGGGCGTCGGGACGAGCAGTACTTC.

The rearrangement uses TRBV29-1 and TRBJ1-4; no reliable D call. Germline-derived CDR1 and CDR2 are SQVTM and ANQGSEA. This CDR3 has 13 residues. V was shortened by 6 bases and J by 8 bases, with 16 bases between the two germline ends. The CDR3 bases are TGCAGCGTCTTCCTTAGGGATCGAGAAAAACTGTTTTTT. Protein sequence: CSVFLRDREKLFF.

This rearrangement joins TRBV21-1 to TRBJ2-7; TRBD1 reflects the table's D call only, with no check against the DNA. TRBV21-1 is reported as a pseudogene. This CDR3 has 15 amino acids. The CDR3 spells CASLGTGSILYEQYF. The CDR3 DNA is TGTGCCAGCCTCGGGACAGGGTCTATCCTCTACGAGCAGTACTTC.

The chain carries TRBV5-1 and TRBJ2-5; 9 nucleotides line up with TRBD2. The CDR3 length is 16 residues. With V trimmed by 4 bases and J by 1 base, 8 bases remained unmatched. The germline V gene has CDR1 SGHRS and CDR2 YFSETQ. CDR3 sequence reads: CASSPGRGGFQETQYF. DNA of the CDR3: TGCGCCAGCAGCCCCGGGCGGGGGGGATTCCAAGAGACCCAGTACTTC. Together with reference TRBV5-1 and TRBJ2-5, the CDR3 gives the full variable domain: KAGVTQTPRYLIKTRGQQVTLSCSPISGHRSVSWYQQTPGQGLQFLFEYFSETQRNKGNFPGRFSGRQFSNSRSEMNVSTLELGDSALYLCASSPGRGGFQETQYFGPGTRLLVL.

The chain combines TRBV18 with TRBJ2-2; maybe TRBD1 (6 bases). V lost 5 bases and J lost 0, with 10 bases in between. The germline gives CDR1 KGHSH, CDR2 LQKENI. The CDR3 runs 15 residues. The CDR3 spells CASSTGTPNTGELFF. CDR3 DNA sequence: TGTGCCAGCTCAACCGGGACACCGAACACCGGGGAGCTGTTTTTT.

This clone is deemed medium-sized. The chain recombines TRBV6-5 with TRBJ1-1; D possibly corresponds to TRBD1 (6 bases). The germline CDR1 and CDR2 sequences are MNHEY and SVGAGI. Deletions cut 5 bases from V and 0 bases from J, with 7 bases between. The CDR3 runs to 13 residues. DNA for the CDR3: TGTGCCAGCAGTGGGGACATGAACACTGAAGCTTTCTTT. Protein product: CASSGDMNTEAFF.

The chain has TRBV5-1 and TRBJ2-7; D not certain. CDR1 SGHRS and CDR2 YFSETQ come from the germline V gene. Trimming pared 5 bases from V and 2 bases from J, leaving 11 bases between. There are 13 residues in the CDR3. CDR3 nucleotide sequence: TGCGCCAGCAGATGGACCCCTCCCTACGAGCAGTACTTC. Protein product: CASRWTPPYEQYF.

This chain links TRBV9 with TRBJ2-1; 12 bases match TRBD2. V dropped 3 bases and J dropped 6; count of bases not matched to a gene: 13. This CDR3 spans 18 amino acids. Looked up from germline, CDR1 is SGDLS and CDR2 is YYNGEE. The CDR3 spells CASSAPPSPGLAGNEQFF. The CDR3 DNA is TGTGCCAGCAGCGCCCCCCCCTCCCCGGGACTAGCGGGCAATGAGCAGTTCTTC.